The 24 T cell receptor beta chains below were found in one sample sequenced in a study of T cell repertoires in cytomegalovirus infection. In TCRdb, the reads were re-called with MiXCR into one record per CDR3 protein. The profile shows about half a million distinct CDR3 sequences, roughly 43% of them singletons. No antigen has been assigned to these receptors. Sequenced material: cultured PBMCs, taken from culture after CMV antigen stimulation. All receptors come from a human donor in good health (CMV status not recorded). Some clones in this sample may be carry-over from other donors' samples.

This rearrangement joins TRBV4-1 to TRBJ1-5; weak D call: TRBD1 (6 bases). V was clipped by 4 bases and J by 0 bases, with 19 bases between them. In germline, CDR1 is MGHRA, CDR2 YSYEKL. The CDR3 spans 18 residues. CDR3 nucleotide sequence: TGCGCCAGCAGCCCCTACCCCGACCCAGGGGATAGCAATCAGCCCCAGCATTTT. Translation gives CASSPYPDPGDSNQPQHF.

This clonotype was counted once. V is TRBV15 and J is TRBJ2-2; 7 nucleotides match TRBD1. The germline gives CDR1 LNHNV, CDR2 YYDKDF (reference sequence). This CDR3 has 17 amino acids. With V trimmed by 3 bases and J by 2 bases, 9 bases remained unmatched. In DNA form, the CDR3 reads TGTGCCACCAGCAGGGCCCTGACAGGGACCAACACCGGGGAGCTGTTTTTT. Its translation is CATSRALTGTNTGELFF.

This clonotype was found a few times. J is TRBJ2-3 and V is TRBV7-2, with a possible D match to TRBD2 (5 bases). CDR1 and CDR2 (germline): SGHTA, FQGNSA. The CDR3 loop spans 14 amino acids. V lost 4 bases to trimming and J lost 4 bases, with 12 bases between them. DNA of the CDR3: TGTGCCAGCAGCTCAAGCCCAGCGGCAGATACGCAGTATTTT. It translates to CASSSSPAADTQYF.

The chain links TRBV6-1 to TRBJ2-1; 10 positions agree with TRBD2. Per the germline V gene, CDR1 is MNHNS and CDR2 is SASEGT. The CDR3 is 14 residues long. The junction had 7 bases not matched to a gene; V was cut back by 7 bases and J by 7 bases. The CDR3 reads CASTLAGVSNEQFF. The CDR3 DNA sequence: TGTGCCAGCACTCTAGCGGGAGTGTCAAATGAGCAGTTCTTC.

V and J are TRBV20-1 and TRBJ2-3; weak D call: TRBD2 (6 bases). The V gene's germline CDR1 is DFQATT and CDR2 SNEGSKA (reference sequence). V gave up 5 bases and J gave up 1 base, with 19 bases separating them. This CDR3 is built from 16 residues. This chain's CDR3 is CSAPKTSSLGTDTQYF. CDR3 bases: TGCAGTGCTCCCAAGACTAGTTCTCTCGGCACAGATACGCAGTATTTT.

The V call is TRBV2, the J call TRBJ2-7; D possibly corresponds to TRBD1 (5 bases). CDR3 length: 15 amino acids. The germline V gene encodes CDR1 SNHLY and CDR2 FYNNEI. V lost 2 bases to trimming and J lost 1 base, with 12 bases between them. CDR3 protein: CASSEWQGGSYEQYF. The CDR3 region has the DNA TGTGCCAGCAGTGAATGGCAGGGTGGTTCCTACGAGCAGTACTTC.

V is TRBV6-2 or TRBV6-3 and J is TRBJ2-1; D possibly uses TRBD1 or TRBD2 (5 bases each). The V gene's germline CDR1 is MNHEY and CDR2 SVGEGT. The germline V and J ends were trimmed by 0 bases and 12 bases, with 15 bases remaining between them. This CDR3 has 14 amino acids. Here the CDR3 reads CASSYSPGRVGQFF. CDR3 nucleotides: TGTGCCAGCAGTTACTCGCCAGGGCGGGTCGGGCAGTTCTTC.

The V and J genes are TRBV27 and TRBJ2-1; TRBD1 agrees at 10 bases. CDR1 and CDR2 from the germline V gene are MNHEY and SMNVEV (reference sequence). The CDR3 loop spans 15 amino acids. The V gene end was trimmed by 6 bases and the J gene end by 9 bases; junction bases not matched to a gene: 11. The CDR3 nucleotides are TGTGCCAGCAGATACGAGACAGGGGGCTTTAGTGAGCAGTTCTTC. Amino acids: CASRYETGGFSEQFF.

This clonotype was seen only a few times. V usage is TRBV2 and J usage is TRBJ2-1; 12 nucleotides line up with TRBD2. The CDR3 length is 14 residues. Looked up from germline, CDR1 is SNHLY and CDR2 is FYNNEI. V shed 4 bases, J shed 8 bases, and the junction held 3 bases outside the gene matches. The CDR3 protein is CASSGLAGVDEQFF. CDR3 nucleotide sequence: TGTGCCAGCAGTGGACTAGCGGGAGTGGATGAGCAGTTCTTC.

The chain combines TRBV20-1 with TRBJ2-3, with D possibly matching TRBD1 (5 bases). Trimming cost V 3 bases and J 6 bases, with 16 bases left between them. The CDR3 runs 14 residues. In germline, CDR1 is DFQATT, CDR2 SNEGSKA (reference sequence). The CDR3 region has the DNA TGCAGTGCTAGGGCCTTCAGGGCAGGGGATACGCAGTATTTT. The encoded protein is CSARAFRAGDTQYF.

This chain links TRBV11-2 with TRBJ2-1; D is undetermined. Germline V gene sequence: CDR1 SGHAT, CDR2 FQNNGV. The CDR3 loop spans 13 amino acids. V was shortened by 5 bases and J by 4 bases, with 9 bases between the two germline ends. CDR3 sequence (DNA): TGTGCCAGCAGCCTCAGACCATACAATGAGCAGTTCTTC. As protein: CASSLRPYNEQFF.

V gene TRBV27 combines with J gene TRBJ1-1; D remains ambiguous. The CDR3 loop spans 14 amino acids. Trimming left V 6 bases short and J 1 base short, with 12 bases between. Germline values: CDR1 MNHEY, CDR2 SMNVEV (reference sequence). CDR3 protein: CASSPRSGNTEAFF. The CDR3 nucleotides read TGTGCCAGCAGCCCCCGCTCTGGGAACACTGAAGCTTTCTTT.

This chain joins TRBV6-1 and TRBJ2-3; unclear D gene. This CDR3 has 13 residues. In germline, CDR1 is MNHNS, CDR2 SASEGT. Trimming pared 7 bases from V and 0 bases from J, leaving 8 bases between. CDR3 amino acids: CASTARSTDTQYF. The DNA for the CDR3 is TGTGCCAGCACCGCGCGGAGCACAGATACGCAGTATTTT.

The CDR3 DNA sequence: TGTGCCAGCAGTGACGCACAGGACTATGGCTACACCTTC. This gives the protein CASSDAQDYGYTF. The chain is built from TRBV2 and TRBJ1-2, with D perhaps matching TRBD1 (5 bases). Germline loops: CDR1 SNHLY, CDR2 FYNNEI. V was clipped by 3 bases and J by 3 bases, with 8 bases between them. This CDR3 has 13 residues.

The chain carries TRBV7-4 and TRBJ2-1; 15 nucleotides agree with TRBD2. CDR3 length: 17 residues. Germline CDR1 is SGHVT and CDR2 is SQSDAQ. J gave up 1 base and V 5 bases, and 3 bases lay outside the gene matches. The CDR3 DNA follows: TGTGCCAGCAGCCCGGGACTAGCGGGAGGTTCCTACAATGAGCAGTTCTTC. Encoded protein: CASSPGLAGGSYNEQFF.

The gene calls are TRBV18 and TRBJ1-3; D is undetermined. CDR1 KGHSH and CDR2 LQKENI come from the germline V gene. The CDR3 sequence is 14 residues long. Trimming stripped 3 bases from V and 4 bases from J, with 10 bases between. For the CDR3, the DNA is TGTGCCAGCTCACCGGCAGCGGACGGAAACACCATATATTTT. Translated: CASSPAADGNTIYF.

This clonotype has more than one count but fewer than ten. V is TRBV6-1 and J is TRBJ2-5, with D perhaps assigned TRBD1 or TRBD2 (5 bases each). This CDR3 has 13 residues. The V and J ends lost 7 bases and 9 bases respectively, with 18 bases between them. Germline V gene data show CDR1 as MNHNS and CDR2 as SASEGT. The CDR3 coding sequence is TGTGCCAGCAAGAGAGAACCCACGGGACCCCAGTACTTC. It translates to CASKREPTGPQYF.

V and J are TRBV10-3 and TRBJ2-1; the match to TRBD2 covers 10 bases. Germline CDR1 and CDR2: ENHRY and SYGVKD. J lost 2 bases, V lost 4 bases, and 8 bases had no gene match. There are 17 residues in the CDR3. The CDR3 sequence: CAISGLAGATTYNEQFF. CDR3 bases: TGTGCCATCAGTGGGCTAGCGGGAGCCACTACCTACAATGAGCAGTTCTTC.

V gene TRBV7-6 combines with J gene TRBJ1-6, with D maybe TRBD1 (5 bases). CDR1 is SGHVS and CDR2 is FNYEAQ in the germline V gene. The length of the CDR3 is 14 residues. V was clipped by 2 bases and J by 9 bases, with 11 bases between them. The CDR3 region has the DNA TGTGCCAGCAGCTTAATGGGACTCACTTCACCCCTCCACTTT. It specifies CASSLMGLTSPLHF.

This clonotype was seen more than once but under ten times. The chain joins TRBV6-6 to TRBJ2-1; D gene ambiguous. The CDR3 runs to 11 residues. V was cut by 6 bases and J by 11 bases, with 11 bases left in between. Germline lookup yields CDR1 MNHNY and CDR2 SVGAGI (reference sequence). Written as DNA, the CDR3 is TGTGCCAGCAGCCAGGAGCGCCAGCAGTTCTTC. Amino acid sequence: CASSQERQQFF.

This clonotype occurred a few times. CDR3 loop: CASSPPGTAPYGYTF. The CDR3 nucleotides are TGTGCCAGCAGTCCCCCCGGGACCGCCCCCTATGGCTACACCTTC. The rearrangement uses TRBV12-3 or TRBV12-4 and TRBJ1-2, with D perhaps matching TRBD1 (5 bases). This CDR3 has 15 residues. Trimming pared 5 bases from V and 4 bases from J, leaving 17 bases between.

This chain uses TRBV20-1 with TRBJ2-1; 7 bases match TRBD2. This CDR3 region has 15 residues. After removal of 0 bases from V and 9 bases from J, the junction contained 11 bases not matched to a gene. Germline-derived CDR1 and CDR2 are DFQATT and SNEGSKA (reference sequence). CDR3 region: CSAREQTRGGVEQFF. Written as DNA, the CDR3 is TGCAGTGCTAGAGAGCAGACCCGGGGAGGGGTTGAGCAGTTCTTC.

The table lists this clonotype with a few counts. The chain is built from TRBV15 and TRBJ2-7; 10 nucleotides match TRBD1. Germline V gene lookup returns CDR1 LNHNV and CDR2 YYDKDF (reference sequence). With 3 bases clipped from V and 2 bases from J, the junction kept 4 bases outside the gene matches. This CDR3 is built from 15 residues. CDR3 nucleotides: TGTGCCACCAGCAGGGAGACAGGGGGCACCTACGAGCAGTACTTC. This codes for CATSRETGGTYEQYF.

This clonotype came up once. The V call is TRBV12-3 or TRBV12-4, the J call TRBJ2-1; TRBD2 aligns across 10 bases. The CDR3 spans 15 residues. The V gene end was trimmed by 6 bases and the J gene end by 3 bases; junction bases not matched to a gene: 5. CDR3 in amino acids: CASRSEREGYNEQFF. CDR3 DNA sequence: TGTGCCAGCAGATCCGAGCGGGAGGGCTACAATGAGCAGTTCTTC.